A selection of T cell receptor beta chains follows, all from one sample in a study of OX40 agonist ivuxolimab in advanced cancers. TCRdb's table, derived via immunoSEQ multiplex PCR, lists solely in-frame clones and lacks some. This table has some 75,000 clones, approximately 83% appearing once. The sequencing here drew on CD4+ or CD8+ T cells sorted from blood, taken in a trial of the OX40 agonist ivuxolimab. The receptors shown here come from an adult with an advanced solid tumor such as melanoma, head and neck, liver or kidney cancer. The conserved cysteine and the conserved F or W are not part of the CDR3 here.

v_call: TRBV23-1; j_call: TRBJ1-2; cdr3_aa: ASSQPKGGGSGYT
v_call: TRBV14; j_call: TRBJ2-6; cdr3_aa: ASSQVQGSVLT
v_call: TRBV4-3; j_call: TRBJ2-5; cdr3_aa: ASSQSGGAWGETQY
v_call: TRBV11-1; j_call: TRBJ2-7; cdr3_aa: ASSPVDSYSYEQY
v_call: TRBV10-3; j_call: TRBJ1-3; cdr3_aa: ATQGAYSGNTIY
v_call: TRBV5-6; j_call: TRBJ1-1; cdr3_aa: ASSLSRPGQLFLNTEAF
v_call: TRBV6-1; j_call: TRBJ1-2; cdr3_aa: ASSEWGRDYGYT
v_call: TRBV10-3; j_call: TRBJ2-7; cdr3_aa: AISEYGDSYEQY
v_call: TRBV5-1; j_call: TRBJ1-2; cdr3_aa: ASRVGTVNYGYT
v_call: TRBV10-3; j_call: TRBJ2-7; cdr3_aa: AISGRNEQY
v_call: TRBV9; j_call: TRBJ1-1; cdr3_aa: ASSSARDTEAF
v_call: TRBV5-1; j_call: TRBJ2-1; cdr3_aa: ASSPGGLAGGNEQF
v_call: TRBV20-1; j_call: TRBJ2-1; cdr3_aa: SALTLPEQF
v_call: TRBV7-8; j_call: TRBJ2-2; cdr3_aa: ASSLGVRGNTGELF
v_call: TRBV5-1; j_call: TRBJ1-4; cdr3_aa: ASSLETGGREKLF
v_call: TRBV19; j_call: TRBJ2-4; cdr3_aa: ASSTPSGAKNIQY
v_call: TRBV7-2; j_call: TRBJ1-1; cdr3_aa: ASTWRGGTSNTEAF
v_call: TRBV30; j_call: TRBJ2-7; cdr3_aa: AWKDSSPYEQY
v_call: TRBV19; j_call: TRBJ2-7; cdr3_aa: ASSLYRGNEQY
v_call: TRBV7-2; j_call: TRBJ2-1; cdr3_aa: ASSFPSGRGGNEQF
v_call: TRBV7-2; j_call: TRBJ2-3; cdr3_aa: ASSLYWSTDTQY
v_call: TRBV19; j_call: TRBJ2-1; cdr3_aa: ASRTQRSSYNEQF
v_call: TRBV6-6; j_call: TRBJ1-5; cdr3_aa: ASRLDSNKQPQH
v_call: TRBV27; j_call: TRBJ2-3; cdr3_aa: ASRWSSGRGTDTQY
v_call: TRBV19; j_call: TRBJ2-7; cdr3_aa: ASRRAGTYEQY
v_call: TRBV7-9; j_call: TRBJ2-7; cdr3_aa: ASSLIGTGTY
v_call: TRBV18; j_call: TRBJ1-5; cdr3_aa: ASSPGLGRIAQPQH
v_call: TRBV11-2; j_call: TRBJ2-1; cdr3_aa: ASSPPLRGISFNEQF
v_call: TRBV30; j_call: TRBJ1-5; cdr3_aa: AWSPRGRQPQH
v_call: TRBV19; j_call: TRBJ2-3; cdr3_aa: ASSMSAGGTDTQY
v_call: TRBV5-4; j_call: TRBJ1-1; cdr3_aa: ASRRGEDTEAF
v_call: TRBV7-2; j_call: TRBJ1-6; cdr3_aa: ASSLLGQTNSPLH
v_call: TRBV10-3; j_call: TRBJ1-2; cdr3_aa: AISESRRDYGYT
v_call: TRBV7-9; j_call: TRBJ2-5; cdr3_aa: ASSLVVGGVKTQY
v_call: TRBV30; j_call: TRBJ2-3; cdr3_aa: AWSVSYGGPRTDTQY
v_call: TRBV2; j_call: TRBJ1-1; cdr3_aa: ARGLGGNTEAF
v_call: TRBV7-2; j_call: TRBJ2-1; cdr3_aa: ASTSGYYNEQF
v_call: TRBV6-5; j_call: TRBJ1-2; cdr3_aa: ASIAQHGAFSYT
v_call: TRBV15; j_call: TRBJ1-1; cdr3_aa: ATSGRQGWNTEAF